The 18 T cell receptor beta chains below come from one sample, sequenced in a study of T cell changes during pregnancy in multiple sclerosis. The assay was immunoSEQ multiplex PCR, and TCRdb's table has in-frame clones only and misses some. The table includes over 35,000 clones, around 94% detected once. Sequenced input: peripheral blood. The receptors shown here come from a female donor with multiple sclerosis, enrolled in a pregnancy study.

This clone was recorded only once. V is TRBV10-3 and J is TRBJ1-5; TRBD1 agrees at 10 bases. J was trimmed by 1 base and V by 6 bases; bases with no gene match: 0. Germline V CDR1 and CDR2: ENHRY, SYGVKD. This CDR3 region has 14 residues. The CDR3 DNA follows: TGTGCCATCAGGGGACAGGGGAGCAATCAGCCCCAGCATTTT. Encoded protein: CAIRGQGSNQPQHF.

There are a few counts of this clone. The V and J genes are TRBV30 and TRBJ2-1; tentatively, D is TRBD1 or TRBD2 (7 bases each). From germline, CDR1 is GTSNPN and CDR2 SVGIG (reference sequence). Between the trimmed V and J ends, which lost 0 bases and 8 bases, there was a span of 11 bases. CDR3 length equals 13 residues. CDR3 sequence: CAWSVPGGDEQFF. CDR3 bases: TGTGCCTGGAGTGTACCAGGGGGGGATGAGCAGTTCTTC.

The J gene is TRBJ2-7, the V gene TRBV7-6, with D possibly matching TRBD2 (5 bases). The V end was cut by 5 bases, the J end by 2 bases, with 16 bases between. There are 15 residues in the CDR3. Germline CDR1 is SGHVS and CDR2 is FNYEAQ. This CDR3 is CASSLSGLSTYEQYF. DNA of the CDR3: TGTGCCAGCAGCCTGAGCGGACTTTCCACCTACGAGCAGTACTTC.

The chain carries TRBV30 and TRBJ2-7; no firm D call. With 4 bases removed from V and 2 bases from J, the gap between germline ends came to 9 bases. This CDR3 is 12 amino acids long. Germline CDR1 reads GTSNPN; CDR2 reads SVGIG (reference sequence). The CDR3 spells CAWNVVPYEQYF. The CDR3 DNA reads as TGTGCCTGGAATGTCGTCCCCTACGAGCAGTACTTC.

In DNA, the CDR3 is TGCGCCAGCAGCACCGGAGAAGGCCCCCACTACGAGCAGTACTTC. It yields the protein CASSTGEGPHYEQYF. The chain employs TRBV5-1 and TRBJ2-7, with no clear D. Germline-derived CDR1 and CDR2 are SGHRS and YFSETQ. This CDR3 region has 15 residues. Between the trimmed V and J ends, which lost 4 bases and 3 bases, there was a span of 17 bases.

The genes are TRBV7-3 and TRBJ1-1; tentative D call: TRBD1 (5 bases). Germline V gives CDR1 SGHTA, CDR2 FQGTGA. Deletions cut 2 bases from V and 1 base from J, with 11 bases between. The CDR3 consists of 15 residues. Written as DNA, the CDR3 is TGTGCCAGCAGCTTAGGCCGCAGGGAGAACACTGAAGCTTTCTTT. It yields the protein CASSLGRRENTEAFF.

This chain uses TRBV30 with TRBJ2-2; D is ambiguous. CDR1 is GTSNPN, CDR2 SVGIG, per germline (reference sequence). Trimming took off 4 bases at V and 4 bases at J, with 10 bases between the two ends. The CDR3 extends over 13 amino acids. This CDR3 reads CAWTVGSTGELFF. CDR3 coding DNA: TGTGCCTGGACCGTAGGGTCCACCGGGGAGCTGTTTTTT. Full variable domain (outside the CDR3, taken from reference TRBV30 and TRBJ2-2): SQTIHQWPATLVQPVGSPLSLECTVEGTSNPNLYWYRQAAGRGLQLLFYSVGIGQISSEVPQNLSASRPQDRQFILSSKKLLLSDSGFYLCAWTVGSTGELFFGEGSRLTVL.

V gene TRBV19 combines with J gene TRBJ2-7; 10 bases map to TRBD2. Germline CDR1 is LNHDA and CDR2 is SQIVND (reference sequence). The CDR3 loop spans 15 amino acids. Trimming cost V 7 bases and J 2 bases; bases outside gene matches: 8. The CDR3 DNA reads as TGTGCCAGTATGCCGACTAGCGGGTCTCCCTACGAGCAGTACTTC. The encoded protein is CASMPTSGSPYEQYF. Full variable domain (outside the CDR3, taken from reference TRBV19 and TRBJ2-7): DGGITQSPKYLFRKEGQNVTLSCEQNLNHDAMYWYRQDPGQGLRLIYYSQIVNDFQKGDIAEGYSVSREKKESFPLTVTSAQKNPTAFYLCASMPTSGSPYEQYFGPGTRLTVT.

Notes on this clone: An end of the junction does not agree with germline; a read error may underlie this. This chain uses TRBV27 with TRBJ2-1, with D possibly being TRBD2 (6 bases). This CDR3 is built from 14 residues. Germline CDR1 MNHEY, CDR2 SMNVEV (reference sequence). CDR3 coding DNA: TGTGCCAGCAGTTTAAGGGACTCCAACAATGAGCAGTTCTTC. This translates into CASSLRDSNNEQFF.

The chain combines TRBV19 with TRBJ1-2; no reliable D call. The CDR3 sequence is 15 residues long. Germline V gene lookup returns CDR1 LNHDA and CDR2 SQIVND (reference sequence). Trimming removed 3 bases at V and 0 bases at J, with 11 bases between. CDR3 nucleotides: TGTGCCAGTAGTATCATCTCGGGAGCTAACTATGGCTACACCTTC. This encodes CASSIISGANYGYTF.

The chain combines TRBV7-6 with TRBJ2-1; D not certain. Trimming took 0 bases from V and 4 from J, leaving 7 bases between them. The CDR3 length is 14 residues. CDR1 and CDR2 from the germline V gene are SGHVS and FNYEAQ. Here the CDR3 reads CASSLAGKYNEQFF. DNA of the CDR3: TGTGCCAGCAGCTTAGCGGGGAAATACAATGAGCAGTTCTTC.

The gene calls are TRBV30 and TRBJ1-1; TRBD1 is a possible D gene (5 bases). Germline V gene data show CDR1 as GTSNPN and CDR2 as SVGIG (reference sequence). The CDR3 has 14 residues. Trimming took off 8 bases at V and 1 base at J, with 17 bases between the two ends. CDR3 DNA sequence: TGTGCCCACAAATTCTACGGGGGGAACACTGAAGCTTTCTTT. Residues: CAHKFYGGNTEAFF.

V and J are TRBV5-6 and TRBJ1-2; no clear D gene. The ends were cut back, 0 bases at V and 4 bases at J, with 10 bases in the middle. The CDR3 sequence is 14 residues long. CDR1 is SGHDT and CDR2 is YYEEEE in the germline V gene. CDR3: CASSLGGPAYGYTF. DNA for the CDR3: TGTGCCAGCAGCTTGGGAGGGCCAGCCTATGGCTACACCTTC.

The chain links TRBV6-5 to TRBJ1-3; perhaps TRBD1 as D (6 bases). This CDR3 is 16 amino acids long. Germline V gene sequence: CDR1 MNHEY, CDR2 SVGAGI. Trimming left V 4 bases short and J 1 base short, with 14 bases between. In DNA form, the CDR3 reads TGTGCCAGCAGTTTACTTACAGGGATTTCTGGAAACACCATATATTTT. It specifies CASSLLTGISGNTIYF.

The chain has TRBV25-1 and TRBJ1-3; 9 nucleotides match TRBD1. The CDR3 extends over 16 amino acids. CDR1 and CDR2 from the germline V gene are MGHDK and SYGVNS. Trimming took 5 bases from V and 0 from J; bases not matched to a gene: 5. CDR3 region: CASSKGQGSSGNTIYF. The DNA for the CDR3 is TGTGCCAGCAGTAAAGGACAGGGGAGCTCTGGAAACACCATATATTTT.

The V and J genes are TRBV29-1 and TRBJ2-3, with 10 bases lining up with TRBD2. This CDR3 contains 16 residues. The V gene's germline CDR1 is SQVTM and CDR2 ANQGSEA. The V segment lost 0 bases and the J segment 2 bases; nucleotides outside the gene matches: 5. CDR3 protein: CSVEDRGLADTDTQYF. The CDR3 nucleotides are TGCAGCGTTGAAGATCGTGGACTAGCGGACACAGATACGCAGTATTTT.

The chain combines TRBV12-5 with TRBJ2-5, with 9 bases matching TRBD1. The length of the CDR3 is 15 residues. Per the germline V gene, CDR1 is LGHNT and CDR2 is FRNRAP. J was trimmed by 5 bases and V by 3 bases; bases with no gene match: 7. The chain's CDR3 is CASGLGTGTLETQYF. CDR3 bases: TGTGCTAGTGGTTTAGGGACAGGGACTCTGGAGACCCAGTACTTC.

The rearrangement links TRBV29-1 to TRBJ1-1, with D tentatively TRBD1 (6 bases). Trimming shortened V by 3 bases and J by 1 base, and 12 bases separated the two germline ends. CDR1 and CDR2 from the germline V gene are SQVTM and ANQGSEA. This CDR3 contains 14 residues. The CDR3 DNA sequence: TGCAGCGTTGACGGGGGGCAAAAGAACACTGAAGCTTTCTTT. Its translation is CSVDGGQKNTEAFF.